This T cell receptor (beta chain) was profiled in a study of T cell responses to AZD1222 COVID-19 vaccine. Study findings and constraints: Spike-wide coverage was observed for vaccine-associated CD4 TCRs, with dominant responses at 160-218 and 743-854. Targets within unmutated variant regions were reportedly found for nearly half of spike-specific TCRs.

V was pared by 0 bases and J by 1 base, with 10 bases between. This CDR3 comprises 15 residues. CDR1 and CDR2 from the germline V gene are MNHNY and SVGAGI (reference sequence). The table came from immunoSEQ multiplex PCR; TCRdb's copy has only in-frame clones and leaves some out. This table has 150,000 or so clones, 85% to 95% appearing once. For this clone: The antigen is unknown.

This clonotype originated in an adult in good health. The chain recombines TRBV6-6 with TRBJ2-7; D might be TRBD1 (5 bases). The specimen was peripheral blood, collected on day 0 of AZD1222 vaccination. The CDR3 nucleotides are TGTGCCAGCAGTTACTCACAGGCGCTATCCTACGAGCAGTACTTC. Translation: CASSYSQALSYEQYF.